These T cell receptor beta chains were read from a single sample in a study of control samples from healthy donors and cancer patients. Measured with immunoSEQ multiplex PCR; TCRdb has only the in-frame clones, and not every one. The data show more than 95,000 clones, roughly 84% seen once. The sample comprised blood. Source of these receptors: a middle-aged man in good health. The CDR3 runs from the conserved cysteine through the conserved F or W. Each record gives: CDR3 DNA, CDR3 protein, D gene, clone size, CDR3 length, V gene, J gene. A D gene is named only where the DNA matches it firmly. The size of a clone is reported for some rows only, either as once, few or many, or as a class for expanded clones.

CDR3 DNA: TGTGCCAGCTCACCAAGTCCGACGCTAGCCAAAAACATTCAGTACTTC
CDR3 protein: CASSPSPTLAKNIQYF
D gene: .
clone size: .
CDR3 length: 16
V gene: TRBV18
J gene: TRBJ2-4

CDR3 DNA: TGTGCCAGCAGCTTAGCTCCGGCCCCCGGCAGGCCGAGCTCCTATAATTCACCCCTCCACTTT
CDR3 protein: CASSLAPAPGRPSSYNSPLHF
D gene: .
clone size: .
CDR3 length: 21
V gene: TRBV7-2
J gene: TRBJ1-6

CDR3 DNA: TGTGCCAGCAGTTTATCGACAGAGTACTATAATTCACCCCTCCACTTT
CDR3 protein: CASSLSTEYYNSPLHF
D gene: .
clone size: .
CDR3 length: 16
V gene: TRBV27
J gene: TRBJ1-6

CDR3 DNA: TGTGCCAGCAGCCCTAGGGACAGGGGAGCCACAGATACGCAGTATTTT
CDR3 protein: CASSPRDRGATDTQYF
D gene: TRBD1
clone size: .
CDR3 length: 16
V gene: TRBV7-8
J gene: TRBJ2-3

CDR3 DNA: TGTGCCAGCAGCGTCCCGGGACAGGGTTATGAGACCCAGTACTTC
CDR3 protein: CASSVPGQGYETQYF
D gene: TRBD1
clone size: .
CDR3 length: 15
V gene: TRBV9
J gene: TRBJ2-5

CDR3 DNA: TGTGCCAGCAGCTTAGACAGGGAGACCCAGTACTTC
CDR3 protein: CASSLDRETQYF
D gene: .
clone size: .
CDR3 length: 12
V gene: TRBV11-3
J gene: TRBJ2-5

CDR3 DNA: TGTGCCAGCAGCGGACAGGGCTCCCAAGAGACCCAGTACTTC
CDR3 protein: CASSGQGSQETQYF
D gene: TRBD1
clone size: .
CDR3 length: 14
V gene: TRBV2
J gene: TRBJ2-5

CDR3 DNA: TGTGCCACCAGGGACAGGGTCTACAATGAGCAGTTCTTC
CDR3 protein: CATRDRVYNEQFF
D gene: TRBD1
clone size: .
CDR3 length: 13
V gene: TRBV15
J gene: TRBJ2-1

CDR3 DNA: TGTGCCAGCAGCCAAGATCGACGACAGGGGAGTGAAAAACTGTTTTTT
CDR3 protein: CASSQDRRQGSEKLFF
D gene: TRBD1
clone size: .
CDR3 length: 16
V gene: TRBV3-1/TRBV3-2
J gene: TRBJ1-4

CDR3 DNA: TGTGCCAGCAGCTTAGTCACAGGTTCAGATACGCAGTATTTT
CDR3 protein: CASSLVTGSDTQYF
D gene: .
clone size: .
CDR3 length: 14
V gene: TRBV7-2
J gene: TRBJ2-3

CDR3 DNA: TGTGCCAGCAGTTACTCGGGGGGTAAGACTGAAGCTTTCTTT
CDR3 protein: CASSYSGGKTEAFF
D gene: .
clone size: few
CDR3 length: 14
V gene: TRBV6-5
J gene: TRBJ1-1

CDR3 DNA: TGCGCCAGCAGCTTGAGGCAGGGGATGAACACTGAAGCTTTCTTT
CDR3 protein: CASSLRQGMNTEAFF
D gene: .
clone size: .
CDR3 length: 15
V gene: TRBV5-1
J gene: TRBJ1-1

CDR3 DNA: TGTGCCAGCTCCGGGGGCAGGGCCCCTGAAGCTTTCTTT
CDR3 protein: CASSGGRAPEAFF
D gene: .
clone size: .
CDR3 length: 13
V gene: TRBV18
J gene: TRBJ1-1

CDR3 DNA: TGTGCCAGCAGCAAAGCAGAGGGATCCGACTATGGCTACACCTTC
CDR3 protein: CASSKAEGSDYGYTF
D gene: .
clone size: .
CDR3 length: 15
V gene: TRBV21-1
J gene: TRBJ1-2

CDR3 DNA: TGCGCCAGCAGCCCCGACGTACGCACCTACAATGAGCAGTTCTTC
CDR3 protein: CASSPDVRTYNEQFF
D gene: .
clone size: .
CDR3 length: 15
V gene: TRBV5-1
J gene: TRBJ2-1

CDR3 DNA: TGCAGCGTTCTCCAAACTGAAGCTTTCTTT
CDR3 protein: CSVLQTEAFF
D gene: .
clone size: .
CDR3 length: 10
V gene: TRBV29-1
J gene: TRBJ1-1

CDR3 DNA: TGTGCCAGCAGTTTACAACAGGGGGCGCGGGAAAAACTGTTTTTT
CDR3 protein: CASSLQQGAREKLFF
D gene: TRBD1
clone size: .
CDR3 length: 15
V gene: TRBV2
J gene: TRBJ1-4

CDR3 DNA: TGTGCCAGCAGCAACTTAAGCCGTACGGTGTACGAGCAGTACTTC
CDR3 protein: CASSNLSRTVYEQYF
D gene: .
clone size: .
CDR3 length: 15
V gene: TRBV21-1
J gene: TRBJ2-7

CDR3 DNA: TGTGCCAGCAGCCCGGGGGGACTGTCCTATGGCTACACCTTC
CDR3 protein: CASSPGGLSYGYTF
D gene: .
clone size: .
CDR3 length: 14
V gene: TRBV11-3
J gene: TRBJ1-2

CDR3 DNA: TGTGCCAGCAGTTATTCCCGACCTGAAAAACTGTTTTTT
CDR3 protein: CASSYSRPEKLFF
D gene: .
clone size: .
CDR3 length: 13
V gene: TRBV6-9
J gene: TRBJ1-4

CDR3 DNA: TGTGCCAGCAGCTTAGCCGGGGGTAACAATCAGCCCCAGCATTTT
CDR3 protein: CASSLAGGNNQPQHF
D gene: .
clone size: .
CDR3 length: 15
V gene: TRBV7-8
J gene: TRBJ1-5

CDR3 DNA: TGTGCCAGCAGCTTAGCGGTAAACCCCCGTTTACAGTTC
CDR3 protein: CASSLAVNPRLQF
D gene: .
clone size: .
CDR3 length: 13
V gene: TRBV7-8
J gene: TRBJ2-7

CDR3 DNA: TGTGCCAGCAGTGAGGACAGGCGGCAAGAGACCCAGTACTTC
CDR3 protein: CASSEDRRQETQYF
D gene: TRBD1
clone size: .
CDR3 length: 14
V gene: TRBV2
J gene: TRBJ2-5

CDR3 DNA: TGTGCCAGCAGCCCTTTTAGCGGGGGGTCCTACGAGCAGTACTTC
CDR3 protein: CASSPFSGGSYEQYF
D gene: TRBD2
clone size: .
CDR3 length: 15
V gene: TRBV3-1/TRBV3-2
J gene: TRBJ2-7

CDR3 DNA: TGTGCCATCAGTGAGTCGGTCAGGAACTATGGCTACACCTTC
CDR3 protein: CAISESVRNYGYTF
D gene: .
clone size: .
CDR3 length: 14
V gene: TRBV10-3
J gene: TRBJ1-2

CDR3 DNA: TGTGCCAGCAGCTTAGGACGGGGGACTATCCGTCTAATCCCGTATTTT
CDR3 protein: CASSLGRGTIRLIPYF
D gene: TRBD2
clone size: .
CDR3 length: 16
V gene: TRBV11-2
J gene: TRBJ2-3

CDR3 DNA: TGTGCCAGCAGCCCGACAGGGGACTATGGCTACACCTTC
CDR3 protein: CASSPTGDYGYTF
D gene: TRBD1
clone size: few
CDR3 length: 13
V gene: TRBV6-6
J gene: TRBJ1-2

CDR3 DNA: TGTGCCAGCAGTCACGCCGGGACACCCTACTCACCCCAGCATTTT
CDR3 protein: CASSHAGTPYSPQHF
D gene: .
clone size: .
CDR3 length: 15
V gene: TRBV7-2
J gene: TRBJ1-5

CDR3 DNA: TGTGCCAGCAGCTTGGAACATAGGGGGAGTCGCCAAGAGACCCAGTACTTC
CDR3 protein: CASSLEHRGSRQETQYF
D gene: .
clone size: few
CDR3 length: 17
V gene: TRBV5-4
J gene: TRBJ2-5

CDR3 DNA: TGCAGCGTTGGGTCTGATTACAGGGCCCACTATGGCTACACCTTC
CDR3 protein: CSVGSDYRAHYGYTF
D gene: .
clone size: .
CDR3 length: 15
V gene: TRBV29-1
J gene: TRBJ1-2

CDR3 DNA: TGTGCCAGCTCACCACAGGAACAAATCCATGGCTACACCTTC
CDR3 protein: CASSPQEQIHGYTF
D gene: .
clone size: once
CDR3 length: 14
V gene: TRBV18
J gene: TRBJ1-2

CDR3 DNA: TGTGCCAGCAGCGGGACAGGGACGGCCAAAAACATTCAGTACTTC
CDR3 protein: CASSGTGTAKNIQYF
D gene: TRBD1
clone size: .
CDR3 length: 15
V gene: TRBV3-1/TRBV3-2
J gene: TRBJ2-4

CDR3 DNA: TGCAGCGTTGGCATATCAGGGAGGGGCTATGGCTACACCTTC
CDR3 protein: CSVGISGRGYGYTF
D gene: .
clone size: .
CDR3 length: 14
V gene: TRBV29-1
J gene: TRBJ1-2

CDR3 DNA: TGTGCCAGCAGCTTTCGGGGGCAGTATACCGGGGAGCTGTTTTTT
CDR3 protein: CASSFRGQYTGELFF
D gene: .
clone size: .
CDR3 length: 15
V gene: TRBV5-6
J gene: TRBJ2-2

CDR3 DNA: TGTGCCGGCAGTGTGCAGGGGGACACCGGGGAGCTGTTTTTT
CDR3 protein: CAGSVQGDTGELFF
D gene: TRBD1
clone size: .
CDR3 length: 14
V gene: TRBV6-2/TRBV6-3
J gene: TRBJ2-2

CDR3 DNA: TGCGCCAGCAGCCGGCCGGGAGGGAGGAACACTGAAGCTTTCTTT
CDR3 protein: CASSRPGGRNTEAFF
D gene: .
clone size: .
CDR3 length: 15
V gene: TRBV4-3
J gene: TRBJ1-1

CDR3 DNA: TGTGCCAGCGGCTCAGGGGGGAGGAATGAGCAGTTCTTC
CDR3 protein: CASGSGGRNEQFF
D gene: .
clone size: .
CDR3 length: 13
V gene: TRBV7-2
J gene: TRBJ2-1

CDR3 DNA: TGTGCAAGTCGCTTAGGACAGGGAGGGCATTCACCCCTCCACTTT
CDR3 protein: CASRLGQGGHSPLHF
D gene: .
clone size: .
CDR3 length: 15
V gene: TRBV12-2
J gene: TRBJ1-6

CDR3 DNA: TGTGCCAGCAGCGCAACTAGCGGGGGGGCATACGAGCAGTACTTC
CDR3 protein: CASSATSGGAYEQYF
D gene: TRBD2
clone size: .
CDR3 length: 15
V gene: TRBV11-2
J gene: TRBJ2-7

CDR3 DNA: TGTGCCAGCAGTACGTTAGCGGGGGGGCTAGAGACCCAGTACTTC
CDR3 protein: CASSTLAGGLETQYF
D gene: TRBD2
clone size: .
CDR3 length: 15
V gene: TRBV2
J gene: TRBJ2-5

CDR3 DNA: TGTGCCAGCAGTTTGTCGACAAATAGCAATCAGCCCCAGCATTTT
CDR3 protein: CASSLSTNSNQPQHF
D gene: .
clone size: .
CDR3 length: 15
V gene: TRBV6-5
J gene: TRBJ1-5

CDR3 DNA: TGTGCCAGCAGATGGCAGGGGGCCCCAAACTATGGCTACACCTTC
CDR3 protein: CASRWQGAPNYGYTF
D gene: .
clone size: .
CDR3 length: 15
V gene: TRBV21-1
J gene: TRBJ1-2

CDR3 DNA: TGTGCCAGCAGCTTTGGAATTACCTACGAGCAGTACTTC
CDR3 protein: CASSFGITYEQYF
D gene: .
clone size: .
CDR3 length: 13
V gene: TRBV7-2
J gene: TRBJ2-7

CDR3 DNA: TGTGCCAGCCACGGGACACCTAGTGGGAATCAGCCCCAGCATTTT
CDR3 protein: CASHGTPSGNQPQHF
D gene: .
clone size: .
CDR3 length: 15
V gene: TRBV2
J gene: TRBJ1-5

CDR3 DNA: TGTGCCAGCAGCTTAGTGGGGGGAGCAACTAATGAAAAACTGTTTTTT
CDR3 protein: CASSLVGGATNEKLFF
D gene: .
clone size: .
CDR3 length: 16
V gene: TRBV11-2
J gene: TRBJ1-4

CDR3 DNA: TGTGCCACCAGTGATTCCCCCGGGACAGGGGGTGGGGAAGATACGCAGTATTTT
CDR3 protein: CATSDSPGTGGGEDTQYF
D gene: TRBD1
clone size: .
CDR3 length: 18
V gene: TRBV24-1
J gene: TRBJ2-3

CDR3 DNA: TGTGCCACCAGCAAGGATACAGGGGGAAATGGCTACACCTTC
CDR3 protein: CATSKDTGGNGYTF
D gene: TRBD1
clone size: .
CDR3 length: 14
V gene: TRBV15
J gene: TRBJ1-2

CDR3 DNA: TGTGCCAGCAGCTCCAACCGGGACAGGCTTAACACCTTC
CDR3 protein: CASSSNRDRLNTF
D gene: TRBD1
clone size: .
CDR3 length: 13
V gene: TRBV11-2
J gene: TRBJ1-2

CDR3 DNA: TGTGCCAGCAGTTTATCGGCTAGCGGGGGGGCTATGTACAATGAGCAGTTCTTC
CDR3 protein: CASSLSASGGAMYNEQFF
D gene: TRBD2
clone size: .
CDR3 length: 18
V gene: TRBV27
J gene: TRBJ2-1

CDR3 DNA: TGTGCCAGCAGCAGAGGGACAGGGGGGCCCATGAACACTGAAGCTTTCTTT
CDR3 protein: CASSRGTGGPMNTEAFF
D gene: TRBD1
clone size: .
CDR3 length: 17
V gene: TRBV7-2
J gene: TRBJ1-1

CDR3 DNA: TGCGCCAGCAGCCAAGGAGACAGGGTTGGGGGGGGAGCTTTCTTT
CDR3 protein: CASSQGDRVGGGAFF
D gene: TRBD1
clone size: once
CDR3 length: 15
V gene: TRBV4-1
J gene: TRBJ1-1

CDR3 DNA: TGTGCCAGCAGTCCCCGATCCTTTGCCGAGCAGTACTTC
CDR3 protein: CASSPRSFAEQYF
D gene: .
clone size: .
CDR3 length: 13
V gene: TRBV6-2/TRBV6-3
J gene: TRBJ2-7

CDR3 DNA: TGTGCCACCAGTGATTACGGACAGGGGGGCAATCAGCCCCAGCATTTT
CDR3 protein: CATSDYGQGGNQPQHF
D gene: TRBD1
clone size: .
CDR3 length: 16
V gene: TRBV24-1
J gene: TRBJ1-5

CDR3 DNA: TGTGCCAGTAGTATAGGGGTACTGAATGAAAAACTGTTTTTT
CDR3 protein: CASSIGVLNEKLFF
D gene: .
clone size: .
CDR3 length: 14
V gene: TRBV19
J gene: TRBJ1-4

CDR3 DNA: TGTGCCAGCAGCCCAATACGGGCTGGAAACACCATATATTTT
CDR3 protein: CASSPIRAGNTIYF
D gene: .
clone size: .
CDR3 length: 14
V gene: TRBV3-1/TRBV3-2
J gene: TRBJ1-3